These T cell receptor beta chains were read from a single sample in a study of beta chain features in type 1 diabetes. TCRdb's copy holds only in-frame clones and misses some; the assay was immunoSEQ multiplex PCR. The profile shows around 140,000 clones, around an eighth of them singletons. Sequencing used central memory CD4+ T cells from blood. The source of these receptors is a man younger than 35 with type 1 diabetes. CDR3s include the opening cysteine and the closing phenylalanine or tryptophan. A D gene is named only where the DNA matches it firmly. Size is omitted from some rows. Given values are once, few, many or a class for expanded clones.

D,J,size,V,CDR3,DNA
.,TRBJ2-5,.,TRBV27,CASSLIGQTQYF,TGTGCCAGCAGTTTAATAGGCCAGACCCAGTACTTC
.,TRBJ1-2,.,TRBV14,CASSQELQGGGYTF,TGTGCCAGCAGCCAAGAGCTACAGGGTGGTGGCTACACCTTC
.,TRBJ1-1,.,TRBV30,CARQGQSNTEAFF,TGTGCCAGACAAGGACAGTCGAACACTGAAGCTTTCTTT
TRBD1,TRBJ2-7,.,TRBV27,CASSLRPGTGSEQYF,TGTGCCAGCAGTCTACGTCCCGGGACAGGGAGCGAGCAGTACTTC
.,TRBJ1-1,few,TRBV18,CASSWGQINTEAFF,TGTGCCAGCTCCTGGGGCCAGATCAACACTGAAGCTTTCTTT
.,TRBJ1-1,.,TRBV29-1,CSVEVGSTEAFF,TGCAGCGTTGAAGTAGGCTCCACTGAAGCTTTCTTT
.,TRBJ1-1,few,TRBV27,CVSWGRPRTEAFF,TGTGTATCGTGGGGGAGACCGAGGACTGAAGCTTTCTTT
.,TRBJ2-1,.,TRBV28,CASSLIGSSYNEQFF,TGTGCCAGCAGTTTAATAGGAAGCTCCTACAATGAGCAGTTCTTC
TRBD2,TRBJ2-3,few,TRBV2,CASSEFPIAGGTDTQYF,TGTGCCAGCAGTGAATTCCCCATAGCGGGGGGCACAGATACGCAGTATTTT
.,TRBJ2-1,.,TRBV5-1,CASSGDSSYNEQFF,TGCGCCAGCAGCGGGGATAGCTCCTACAATGAGCAGTTCTTC
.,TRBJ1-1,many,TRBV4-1,CASRGRGAEAFF,TGCGCCAGCAGGGGAAGGGGCGCTGAAGCTTTCTTT
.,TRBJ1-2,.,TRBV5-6,CASSLALTEWQNGYTF,TGTGCCAGCAGCTTGGCCCTAACGGAATGGCAAAATGGCTACACCTTC
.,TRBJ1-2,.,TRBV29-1,CSVGEGGYGYTF,TGCAGCGTTGGGGAGGGAGGATATGGCTACACCTTC
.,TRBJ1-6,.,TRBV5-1,CASSLTDPSPLHF,TGCGCCAGCAGCTTAACGGACCCTTCACCCCTCCACTTT
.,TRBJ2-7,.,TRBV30,CAWSKRQSLSYEQYF,TGTGCCTGGAGTAAGAGACAGTCCCTCTCCTACGAGCAGTACTTC
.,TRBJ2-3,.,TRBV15,CATSRGRGGVYSDTQYF,TGTGCCACCAGCAGAGGCAGGGGTGGCGTCTATTCAGATACGCAGTATTTT
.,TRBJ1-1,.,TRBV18,CASSPGQSTEAFF,TGTGCCAGCTCACCTGGGCAGAGCACTGAAGCTTTCTTT
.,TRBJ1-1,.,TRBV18,CASSPPTVLNTEAFF,TGTGCCAGCTCACCACCAACGGTCCTGAACACTGAAGCTTTCTTT
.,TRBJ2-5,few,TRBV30,CAWGTNQETQYF,TGTGCCTGGGGGACAAACCAAGAGACCCAGTACTTC
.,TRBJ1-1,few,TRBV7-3,CASSLSPENTEAFF,TGTGCCAGCAGCTTAAGCCCCGAGAACACTGAAGCTTTCTTT
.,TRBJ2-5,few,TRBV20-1,CSARVSETQYF,TGCAGTGCCAGGGTTTCTGAGACCCAGTACTTC
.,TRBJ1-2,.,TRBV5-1,CASSSDGLYGYTF,TGCGCCAGCAGTTCGGACGGGCTCTATGGCTACACCTTC
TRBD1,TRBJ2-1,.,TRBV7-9,CASRSRQGLQGDNEQFF,TGTGCCAGCAGATCCCGACAGGGGCTCCAAGGGGACAATGAGCAGTTCTTC
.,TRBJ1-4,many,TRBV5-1,CASNDGEPNEKLFF,TGCGCCAGCAACGACGGAGAGCCTAATGAAAAACTGTTTTTT
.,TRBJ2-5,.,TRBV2,CASSSLLAETQYF,TGTGCCAGCAGCAGCTTGCTGGCGGAGACCCAGTACTTC
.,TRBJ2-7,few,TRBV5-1,CASSLGQDPYEQYF,TGCGCCAGCAGCTTGGGGCAGGATCCCTACGAGCAGTACTTC
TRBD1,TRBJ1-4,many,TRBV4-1,CASSPGQGGEKLFF,TGCGCCAGCAGCCCCGGACAGGGGGGAGAAAAACTGTTTTTT
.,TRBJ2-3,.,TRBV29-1,CSFRDPPDTQYF,TGCAGCTTCCGGGATCCGCCAGATACGCAGTATTTT
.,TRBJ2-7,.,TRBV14,CASSYHLTASSYEQYF,TGTGCCAGCAGCTACCACCTGACAGCTAGCTCCTACGAGCAGTACTTC
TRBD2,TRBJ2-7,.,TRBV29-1,CSVGGGNAYEQYF,TGCAGCGTTGGCGGGGGAAATGCCTACGAGCAGTACTTC
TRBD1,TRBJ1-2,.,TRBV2,CASSDGQGGPYGYTF,TGTGCCAGCAGTGACGGACAGGGAGGGCCCTATGGCTACACCTTC
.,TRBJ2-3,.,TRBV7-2,CASSPNKGSDTQYF,TGTGCCAGCAGCCCAAACAAGGGGTCAGATACGCAGTATTTT
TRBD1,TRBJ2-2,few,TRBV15,CATSRGDRHTGELFF,TGTGCCACCAGCAGAGGGGACAGACACACCGGGGAGCTGTTTTTT
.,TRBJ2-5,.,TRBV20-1,CSAGVQETQYF,TGCAGTGCTGGCGTACAAGAGACCCAGTACTTC
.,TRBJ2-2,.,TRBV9,CASTPGGAKTGELFF,TGTGCCAGCACCCCTGGAGGGGCTAAAACCGGGGAGCTGTTTTTT
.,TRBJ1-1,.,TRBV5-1,CASSLGTGSGTEAFF,TGCGCCAGCAGCTTGGGTACAGGGTCAGGAACTGAAGCTTTCTTT